The 30 T cell receptor beta chains presented below share a single source sample, sequenced in a study of shared clonotypes between healthy human individuals. Naive CD8 cells, CD45RO-negative and positively selected for CCR7, excluded terminally differentiated effector memory CD45RA+ cells. The protocol was immunoSEQ multiplex PCR, while the TCRdb copy is restricted to in-frame clones and leaves out a portion. Of more than 550,000 clones in the sample, around 92% were seen once. Specimen: naive CD8+ T cells sorted from blood. These receptors were collected from a young man in good health.

V gene TRBV7-8 combines with J gene TRBJ2-7, with D hard to call. The CDR3 has 12 residues. Per the germline V gene, CDR1 is SGHVS and CDR2 is FQNEAQ. Deletions cut 1 base from V and 5 bases from J, with 6 bases between. The DNA of the CDR3 is TGTGCCAGCAGCTTAGTTCAGGACGAGCAGTACTTC. Residues: CASSLVQDEQYF.

The rearrangement joins TRBV4-1 to TRBJ2-7; D call uncertain. Deletions cut 0 bases from V and 5 bases from J, with 17 bases between. Per the germline V gene, CDR1 is MGHRA and CDR2 is YSYEKL. CDR3 length equals 16 residues. Written as DNA, the CDR3 is TGCGCCAGCAGCCAAGAGATAGCCAGCTCCCTCCACGAGCAGTACTTC. Translating it yields CASSQEIASSLHEQYF.

This clone was found a few times. The gene calls are TRBV7-2 and TRBJ1-5, with 9 bases lining up with TRBD1. The CDR3 has 16 residues. The ends lost 0 bases at V and 7 bases at J; junction bases unmatched: 7. The germline gives CDR1 SGHTA, CDR2 FQGNSA. The CDR3 loop reads CASSLATGGLGQPQHF. The CDR3 DNA sequence: TGTGCCAGCAGCTTAGCAACAGGGGGCCTAGGGCAGCCCCAGCATTTT.

This clone was recorded many times. The rearrangement uses TRBV5-4 and TRBJ2-7, with TRBD2 matching over 7 bases. The junction had 10 bases not matched to a gene; V was cut back by 4 bases and J by 3 bases. The CDR3 length is 15 residues. Germline-derived CDR1 and CDR2 are SGHNT and YYREEE (reference sequence). CDR3: CASSNRDYDYYEQYF. DNA for the CDR3: TGTGCCAGCAGCAACCGGGACTACGACTACTACGAGCAGTACTTC.

This chain uses TRBV30 with TRBJ2-5; 9 nucleotides align to TRBD1. J lost 3 bases, V lost 8 bases, and 28 bases had no gene match. Germline CDR1 reads GTSNPN; CDR2 reads SVGIG (reference sequence). This CDR3 is 20 amino acids long. The DNA for the CDR3 is TGTGCCCCTGGCGTGGGGGACAGGGTTTTCGATTTTTCCCCCAAAGAGACCCAGTACTTC. Protein: CAPGVGDRVFDFSPKETQYF.

The chain recombines TRBV11-3 with TRBJ2-1; 9 bases are shared with TRBD2. Germline-derived CDR1 and CDR2 are SGHNT and YENEEA. V dropped 1 base and J dropped 7; count of bases not matched to a gene: 5. The CDR3 is made up of 15 amino acids. The chain's CDR3 is CASSLVLAGRNEQFF. CDR3 DNA sequence: TGTGCCAGCAGCTTAGTGCTAGCGGGAAGAAATGAGCAGTTCTTC.

The rearrangement links TRBV7-6 to TRBJ2-1, with D unclear. This CDR3 spans 14 amino acids. With 3 bases removed from V and 3 bases from J, the gap between germline ends came to 9 bases. CDR1 and CDR2 (germline): SGHVS, FNYEAQ. The CDR3: CASSFKIGYNEQFF. CDR3 DNA: TGTGCCAGCAGCTTCAAGATTGGCTACAATGAGCAGTTCTTC.

This clone has just one count. V is TRBV28 and J is TRBJ2-1; tentative D call: TRBD2 (6 bases). The CDR3 extends over 13 amino acids. V lost 8 bases to trimming and J lost 6 bases, with 14 bases between them. The germline V gene has CDR1 MDHEN and CDR2 SYDVKM. CDR3 nucleotide sequence: TGTGCCAGCCTCGCTTTAGCGGTCAATGAGCAGTTCTTC. This encodes CASLALAVNEQFF.

The chain uses TRBV9 and TRBJ1-1, with D possibly TRBD1 on 5 matching bases. Germline V gene sequence: CDR1 SGDLS, CDR2 YYNGEE. There are 14 residues in the CDR3. V gave up 0 bases and J gave up 8 bases, with 14 bases separating them. CDR3 region: CASSVEARDVEAFF. In DNA, the CDR3 is TGTGCCAGCAGCGTAGAGGCCCGGGACGTGGAAGCTTTCTTT.

This chain uses TRBV9 with TRBJ1-2, with TRBD1 matching over 10 bases. Losses at the gene ends were 5 bases for V and 8 bases for J; bases not matched to a gene: 6. The CDR3 loop spans 13 amino acids. CDR1 is SGDLS, CDR2 YYNGEE, per germline. CDR3 amino acids: CASRPGTGVGYTF. The CDR3 DNA is TGTGCCAGCAGGCCCGGGACAGGGGTCGGCTACACCTTC.

This clone came up once. The J gene is TRBJ2-5, the V gene TRBV5-1; 12 bases fit TRBD2. Germline CDR1 is SGHRS and CDR2 is YFSETQ. Germline trimming cut 6 bases from V and 4 bases from J; bases unmatched to any gene: 10. The CDR3 covers 16 residues. The CDR3 loop reads CASTPRLAGDVETQYF. The CDR3 DNA reads TGCGCCAGCACCCCTCGACTAGCGGGAGATGTAGAGACCCAGTACTTC.

The chain carries TRBV11-1 and TRBJ2-1; 7 nucleotides match TRBD2. Germline V gene sequence: CDR1 SGHAT, CDR2 FQDESV (reference sequence). CDR3 size: 15 residues. V trimming: 5 bases; J trimming: 0 bases; junction bases outside the gene matches: 4. The CDR3 loop is CASSRAGSSYNEQFF. The CDR3 DNA is TGTGCCAGCAGCCGAGCGGGGAGCTCCTACAATGAGCAGTTCTTC.

The V call is TRBV11-3, the J call TRBJ2-7; no reliable D call. V was cut by 11 bases and J by 2 bases, with 19 bases left in between. The CDR3 is 14 amino acids. CDR1 SGHNT and CDR2 YENEEA come from the germline V gene. DNA for the CDR3: TGTGCCCCCTTCCGGGCGCGGTTCGCCTACGAGCAGTACTTC. Residues: CAPFRARFAYEQYF.

This sequence joins TRBV4-3 and TRBJ2-1, with 10 bases aligning to TRBD2. V trimming: 3 bases; J trimming: 4 bases; junction bases outside the gene matches: 3. The germline gives CDR1 LGHNA, CDR2 YSLEER. This CDR3 is 15 amino acids long. CDR3 sequence: CASSHGTSVYNEQFF. DNA for the CDR3: TGCGCCAGCAGCCACGGGACTAGCGTTTACAATGAGCAGTTCTTC.

The chain combines TRBV5-1 with TRBJ2-7; D gene ambiguous. Trimming removed 0 bases from V and 6 bases from J, with 13 bases in between. There are 14 residues in the CDR3. The V gene's germline CDR1 is SGHRS and CDR2 YFSETQ. In DNA form, the CDR3 reads TGCGCCAGCAGCTTGGATGGGTCGGCGCGCGAGCAGTACTTC. Protein sequence: CASSLDGSAREQYF.

As concerns this clone: Other DNA sequences in the sample encode the same CDR3. The genes are TRBV28 and TRBJ2-7, with D unresolved. Trimming took off 6 bases at V and 2 bases at J, with 11 bases between the two ends. Per germline, CDR1 MDHEN and CDR2 SYDVKM. This CDR3 has 13 amino acids. The CDR3 reads CASSLRLAYEQYF. CDR3 in DNA: TGTGCCAGCAGCCTCCGGTTGGCCTACGAGCAGTACTTC. Looking up the rest from reference TRBV28 and TRBJ2-7 gives the full variable domain: DVKVTQSSRYLVKRTGEKVFLECVQDMDHENMFWYRQDPGLGLRLIYFSYDVKMKEKGDIPEGYSVSREKKERFSLILESASTNQTSMYLCASSLRLAYEQYFGPGTRLTVT.

The chain is built from TRBV27 and TRBJ1-5; D may be TRBD1 (5 bases). V gave up 6 bases and J gave up 7 bases, with 13 bases separating them. CDR1 is MNHEY and CDR2 is SMNVEV in the germline V gene (reference sequence). This CDR3 is 13 amino acids long. This CDR3 reads CASRLTGSQPQHF. The CDR3, as DNA: TGTGCCAGCAGATTAACAGGTAGCCAGCCCCAGCATTTT.

The chain combines TRBV6-1 with TRBJ2-7; the match to TRBD2 covers 10 bases. This CDR3 has 15 amino acids. CDR1 and CDR2 from the germline V gene are MNHNS and SASEGT. The V and J ends lost 3 bases and 2 bases, in that order; junction bases with no gene match: 4. The CDR3 protein is CASSEEGLAAYEQYF. The DNA of the CDR3 is TGTGCCAGCAGTGAGGAAGGACTAGCGGCCTACGAGCAGTACTTC.

This sequence joins TRBV5-1 and TRBJ2-5; D is unclear. Looked up from germline, CDR1 is SGHRS and CDR2 is YFSETQ. The CDR3 has 15 residues. The germline V and J ends were trimmed by 1 base and 0 bases, with 10 bases remaining between them. The CDR3 protein is CASSLSQRHQETQYF. The CDR3 nucleotides read TGCGCCAGCAGCTTGTCGCAACGACACCAAGAGACCCAGTACTTC.

The chain combines TRBV2 with TRBJ2-7, with D tentatively TRBD1 or TRBD2 (5 bases each). Germline V gene data show CDR1 as SNHLY and CDR2 as FYNNEI. V was trimmed by 4 bases and J by 5 bases, leaving 6 bases between them. The CDR3 contains 11 residues. CDR3 DNA: TGTGCCAGCAGTGGGGGGAACGAGCAGTACTTC. Translating it yields CASSGGNEQYF.

This chain links TRBV19 with TRBJ1-1; no definite D call. The CDR3 has 13 amino acids. V lost 6 bases to trimming and J lost 0 bases, with 8 bases between them. Germline V lookup: CDR1 LNHDA, CDR2 SQIVND (reference sequence). Written as DNA, the CDR3 is TGTGCCAGTAGCTCGACACTGAACACTGAAGCTTTCTTT. This encodes CASSSTLNTEAFF.

V gene TRBV5-8 combines with J gene TRBJ2-1; 14 nucleotides line up with TRBD2. The CDR3 extends over 15 amino acids. Germline V gene sequence: CDR1 SGHTS, CDR2 YDEGEE. Losses at the gene ends were 4 bases for V and 8 bases for J; bases not matched to a gene: 5. The CDR3 sequence: CASSIGTSGSDEQFF. CDR3 DNA: TGTGCCAGCAGCATAGGGACTAGCGGGAGTGATGAGCAGTTCTTC.

The rearrangement links TRBV27 to TRBJ2-7; tentatively, D is TRBD1 (7 bases). The ends were cut back, 6 bases at V and 7 bases at J, with 16 bases in the middle. The CDR3 is 13 amino acids. Germline CDR1 MNHEY, CDR2 SMNVEV (reference sequence). The CDR3 protein is CASSETGRREQYF. CDR3 nucleotides: TGTGCCAGCAGCGAGACAGGGAGGAGGGAGCAGTACTTC.

The chain links TRBV11-2 to TRBJ1-2; 9 bases match TRBD1. CDR3 length: 15 amino acids. J was trimmed by 3 bases and V by 5 bases; bases with no gene match: 7. The germline gives CDR1 SGHAT, CDR2 FQNNGV. The DNA of the CDR3 is TGTGCCAGCAGCCCAAGGGACAGGGCGGACTATGGCTACACCTTC. This sequence encodes CASSPRDRADYGYTF.

The CDR3, as DNA: TGTGCCAGCAGTTTATCGGGGGGCGCCGAGCAGTACTTC. It specifies CASSLSGGAEQYF. The chain uses TRBV27 and TRBJ2-7, with D perhaps being TRBD1 or TRBD2 (6 bases each). V lost 0 bases and J 6 bases, leaving 9 bases between the germline ends. The CDR3 has 13 residues. Per germline, CDR1 MNHEY and CDR2 SMNVEV (reference sequence).

The CDR3 loop is CASSLSWDSPLHF. The CDR3 DNA follows: TGTGCCAGCAGTTTGTCTTGGGATTCACCCCTCCACTTT. The chain is built from TRBV6-5 and TRBJ1-6; no clear D gene. V was clipped by 4 bases and J by 8 bases, with 9 bases between them. CDR3 length: 13 residues. Germline assignment: CDR1 MNHEY and CDR2 SVGAGI.

The CDR3 nucleotides are TGTGCCAGCAGGGGAGTCCAGACCGCATTTTTCGGCTACACCTTC. Amino acids: CASRGVQTAFFGYTF. The rearrangement links TRBV28 to TRBJ1-2; D remains unclear. Per germline, CDR1 MDHEN and CDR2 SYDVKM. The CDR3 covers 15 residues. The germline V and J ends were trimmed by 6 bases and 8 bases, with 22 bases remaining between them.

Regarding this clone: One junction end disagrees with the germline gene, perhaps due to a read error. The rearrangement joins TRBV11-2 to TRBJ2-7; possible D gene TRBD1, 5 bases. CDR3 length: 14 amino acids. Germline values: CDR1 SGHAT, CDR2 FQNNGV. This CDR3 reads CASSLMTDPYGQYF. The DNA for the CDR3 is TGTGCCAGCAGCTTAATGACAGATCCCTACGGGCAGTACTTC.

This clone has a single count. The chain links TRBV28 to TRBJ2-7; D may be TRBD1 (6 bases). The V end lost 6 bases, the J end lost 2 bases, and 20 bases lay between the germline ends. CDR1 and CDR2 (germline): MDHEN, SYDVKM. The CDR3 spans 16 residues. The CDR3 bases are TGTGCCAGCAGCTCACCTCACCGGACAGCAACCTACGAGCAGTACTTC. It yields the protein CASSSPHRTATYEQYF.

This clone appeared once. The chain employs TRBV11-3 and TRBJ2-2; tentatively, D is TRBD1 (6 bases). Germline V CDR1 and CDR2: SGHNT, YENEEA. Trimming removed 5 bases at V and 2 bases at J, with 12 bases between. The CDR3 spans 15 residues. CDR3 sequence: CASSPRTANTGELFF. For the CDR3, the DNA is TGTGCCAGCAGCCCAAGGACAGCCAACACCGGGGAGCTGTTTTTT.